The T cell receptor beta chain under discussion was sequenced for a study of shared clonotypes between healthy human individuals. Study results and limitations: When naive CD4 clonotypes were compared across a handful of donors, about 4.9% were shared.

Details on this clone: The antigen is undetermined.

Germline V gives CDR1 SGHDN, CDR2 FVKESK. The CDR3 runs 16 residues. J was trimmed by 5 bases and V by 1 base; bases with no gene match: 8. The assay was immunoSEQ multiplex PCR, and TCRdb's table has in-frame clones only and misses some. Of approximately 2.1 million clones listed, just over 90% were seen once; the top ten hold 0.35% to 0.45%. The sequence came from a man aged 18 to 35 in good health. Some clones in this sample may be carry-over from other donors' samples. V usage is TRBV14 and J usage is TRBJ2-5, with 9 bases matching TRBD1. The sequenced sample consisted of naive CD4+ T cells from PBMCs. The subset: CD45RA+ positively selected. The CDR3 DNA reads as TGTGCCAGCAGCCAAGCCGGGACAGGGCTCTCGGAGACCCAGTACTTC. It codes for CASSQAGTGLSETQYF.